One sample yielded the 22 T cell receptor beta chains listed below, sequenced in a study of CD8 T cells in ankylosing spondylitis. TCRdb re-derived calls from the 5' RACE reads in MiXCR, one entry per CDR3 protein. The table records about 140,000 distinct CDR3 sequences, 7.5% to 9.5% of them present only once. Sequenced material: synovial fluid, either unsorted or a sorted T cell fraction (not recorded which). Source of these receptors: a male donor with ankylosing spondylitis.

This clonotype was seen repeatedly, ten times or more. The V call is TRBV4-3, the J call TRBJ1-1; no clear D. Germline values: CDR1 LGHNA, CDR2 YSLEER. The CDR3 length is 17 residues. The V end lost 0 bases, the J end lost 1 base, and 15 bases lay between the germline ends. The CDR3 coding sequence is TGCGCCAGCAGCCAAGAAACGGGGATCTCCTCGAACACTGAAGCTTTCTTT. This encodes CASSQETGISSNTEAFF.

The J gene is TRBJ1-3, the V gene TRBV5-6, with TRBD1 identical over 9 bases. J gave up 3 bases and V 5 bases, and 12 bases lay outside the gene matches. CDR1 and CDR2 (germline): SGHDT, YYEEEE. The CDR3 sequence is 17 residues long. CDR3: CASSYIGPGQGGNTIYF. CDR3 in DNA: TGTGCCAGCAGTTACATAGGACCGGGACAGGGTGGAAACACCATATATTTT.

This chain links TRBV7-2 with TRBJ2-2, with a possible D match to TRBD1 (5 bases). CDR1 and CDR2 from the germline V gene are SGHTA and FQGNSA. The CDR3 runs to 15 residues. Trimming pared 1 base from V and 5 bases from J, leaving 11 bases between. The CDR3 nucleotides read TGTGCCAGCAGCTTAGGGATAAAGGGGACCGGGGAGCTGTTTTTT. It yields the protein CASSLGIKGTGELFF.

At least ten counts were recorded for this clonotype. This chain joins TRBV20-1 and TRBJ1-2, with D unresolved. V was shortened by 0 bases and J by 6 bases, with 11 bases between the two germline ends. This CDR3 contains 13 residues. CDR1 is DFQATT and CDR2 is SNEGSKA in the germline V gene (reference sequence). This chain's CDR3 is CSARDQIWDGYTF. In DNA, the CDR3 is TGCAGTGCTAGAGACCAAATTTGGGATGGCTACACCTTC.

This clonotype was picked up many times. CDR3 loop: CASSLASGADTQYF. In nucleotides, the CDR3 is TGTGCCAGCAGCTTGGCCTCGGGGGCAGATACGCAGTATTTT. This sequence joins TRBV5-4 and TRBJ2-3, with D tentatively TRBD2 (6 bases). CDR1 is SGHNT and CDR2 is YYREEE in the germline V gene (reference sequence). Trimming stripped 0 bases from V and 4 bases from J, with 9 bases between. The CDR3 contains 14 residues.

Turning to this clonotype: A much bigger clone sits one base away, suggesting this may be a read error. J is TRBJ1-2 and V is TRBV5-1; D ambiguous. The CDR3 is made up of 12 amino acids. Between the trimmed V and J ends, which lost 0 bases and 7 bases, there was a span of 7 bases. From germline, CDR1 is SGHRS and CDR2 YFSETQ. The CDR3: CASSLDATGYTF. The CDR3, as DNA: TGCGCCAGCAGCTTGGATGCGACTGGCTACACCTTC. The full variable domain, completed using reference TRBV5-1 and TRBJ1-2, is KAGVTQTPRYLIKTRGQQVTLSCSPISGHRSVSWYQQTPGQGLQFLFEYFSETQRNKGNFPGRFSGRQFSNSRSEMNVSTLELGDSALYLCASSLDATGYTFGSGTRLTVV.

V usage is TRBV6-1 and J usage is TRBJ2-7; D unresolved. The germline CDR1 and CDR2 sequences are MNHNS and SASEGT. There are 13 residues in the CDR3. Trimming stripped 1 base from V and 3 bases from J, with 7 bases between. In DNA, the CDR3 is TGTGCCAGCAGTGAAGGGTACCTCTACGAGCAGTACTTC. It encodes CASSEGYLYEQYF.

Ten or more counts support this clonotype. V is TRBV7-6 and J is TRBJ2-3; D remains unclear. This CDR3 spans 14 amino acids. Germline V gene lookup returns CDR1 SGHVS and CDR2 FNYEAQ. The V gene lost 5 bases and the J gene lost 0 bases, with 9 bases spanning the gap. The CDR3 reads CASSVRPSTDTQYF. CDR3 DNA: TGTGCCAGCAGCGTCAGACCGAGCACAGATACGCAGTATTTT.

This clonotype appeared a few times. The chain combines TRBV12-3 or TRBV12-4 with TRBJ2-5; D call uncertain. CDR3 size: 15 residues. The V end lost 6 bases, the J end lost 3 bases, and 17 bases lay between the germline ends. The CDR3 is CASRPFRSPEETQYF. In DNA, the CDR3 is TGTGCCAGCAGGCCCTTTAGGAGTCCCGAAGAGACCCAGTACTTC.

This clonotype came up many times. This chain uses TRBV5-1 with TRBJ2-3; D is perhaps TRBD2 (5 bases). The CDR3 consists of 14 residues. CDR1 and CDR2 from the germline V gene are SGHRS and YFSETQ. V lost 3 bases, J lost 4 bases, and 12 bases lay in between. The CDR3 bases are TGCGCCAGCAGCTCTATGCGGGCCTCAGATACGCAGTATTTT. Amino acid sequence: CASSSMRASDTQYF.

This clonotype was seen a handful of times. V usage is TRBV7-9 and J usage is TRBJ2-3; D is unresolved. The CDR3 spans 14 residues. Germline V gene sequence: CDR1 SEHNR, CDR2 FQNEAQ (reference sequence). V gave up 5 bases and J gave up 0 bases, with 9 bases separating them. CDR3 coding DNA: TGTGCCAGCAGCGCCTTATCTAGCACAGATACGCAGTATTTT. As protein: CASSALSSTDTQYF.

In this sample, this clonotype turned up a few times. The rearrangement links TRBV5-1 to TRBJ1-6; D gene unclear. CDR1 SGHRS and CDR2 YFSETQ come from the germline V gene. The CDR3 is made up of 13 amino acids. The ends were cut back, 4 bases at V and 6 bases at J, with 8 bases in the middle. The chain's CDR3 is CASSADSNSPLHF. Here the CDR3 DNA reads TGCGCCAGCAGCGCAGACTCTAATTCACCCCTCCACTTT.

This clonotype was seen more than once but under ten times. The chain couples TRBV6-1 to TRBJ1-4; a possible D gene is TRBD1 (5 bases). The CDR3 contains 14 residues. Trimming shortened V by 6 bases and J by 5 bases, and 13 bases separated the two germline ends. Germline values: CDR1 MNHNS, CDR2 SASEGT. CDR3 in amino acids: CASRTTGGNEKLFF. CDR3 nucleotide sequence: TGTGCCAGCAGAACCACGGGGGGGAATGAAAAACTGTTTTTT.

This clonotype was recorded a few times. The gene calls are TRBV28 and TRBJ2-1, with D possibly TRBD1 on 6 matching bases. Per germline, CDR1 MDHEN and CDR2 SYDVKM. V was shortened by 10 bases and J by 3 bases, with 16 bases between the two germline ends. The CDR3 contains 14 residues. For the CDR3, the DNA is TGTGCCACCACTCAGGGGCCGGTCTACAATGAGCAGTTCTTC. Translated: CATTQGPVYNEQFF.

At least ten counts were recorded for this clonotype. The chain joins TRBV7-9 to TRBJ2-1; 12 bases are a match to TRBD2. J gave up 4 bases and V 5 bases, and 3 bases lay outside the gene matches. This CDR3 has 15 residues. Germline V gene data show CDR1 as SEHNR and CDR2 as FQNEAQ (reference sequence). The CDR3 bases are TGTGCCAGCAGCCGGACTAGCGGGGATTACAATGAGCAGTTCTTC. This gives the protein CASSRTSGDYNEQFF.

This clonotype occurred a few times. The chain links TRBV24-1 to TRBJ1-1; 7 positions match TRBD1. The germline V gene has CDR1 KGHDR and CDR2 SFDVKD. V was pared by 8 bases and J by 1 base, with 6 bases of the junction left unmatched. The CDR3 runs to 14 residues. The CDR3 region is CATTLRDRNTEAFF. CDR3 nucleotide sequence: TGTGCCACCACCTTACGGGACAGGAACACTGAAGCTTTCTTT.

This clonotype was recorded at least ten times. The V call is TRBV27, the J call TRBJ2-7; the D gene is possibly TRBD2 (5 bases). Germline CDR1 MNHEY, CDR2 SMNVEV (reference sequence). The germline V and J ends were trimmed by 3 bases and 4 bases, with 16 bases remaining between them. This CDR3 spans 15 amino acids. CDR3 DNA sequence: TGTGCCAGCAGTTTTACCGGGGTCAGAAGGTACGAGCAGTACTTC. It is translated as CASSFTGVRRYEQYF.

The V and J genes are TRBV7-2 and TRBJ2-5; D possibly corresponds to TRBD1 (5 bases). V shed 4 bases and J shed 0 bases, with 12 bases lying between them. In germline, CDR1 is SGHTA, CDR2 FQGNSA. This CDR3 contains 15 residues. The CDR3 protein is CASSSGLRDQETQYF. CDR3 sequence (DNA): TGTGCCAGCAGCTCAGGGCTCAGGGACCAAGAGACCCAGTACTTC. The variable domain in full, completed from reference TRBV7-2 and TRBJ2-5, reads GAGVSQSPSNKVTEKGKDVELRCDPISGHTALYWYRQSLGQGLEFLIYFQGNSAPDKSGLPSDRFSAERTGGSVSTLTIQRTQQEDSAVYLCASSSGLRDQETQYFGPGTRLLVL.

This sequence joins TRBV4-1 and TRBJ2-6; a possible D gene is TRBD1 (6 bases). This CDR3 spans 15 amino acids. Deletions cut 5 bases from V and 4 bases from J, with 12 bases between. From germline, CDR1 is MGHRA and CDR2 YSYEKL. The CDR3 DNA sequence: TGCGCCAGCAGCTCAACAGGGTACGGGGCCAACGTCCTGACTTTC. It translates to CASSSTGYGANVLTF.

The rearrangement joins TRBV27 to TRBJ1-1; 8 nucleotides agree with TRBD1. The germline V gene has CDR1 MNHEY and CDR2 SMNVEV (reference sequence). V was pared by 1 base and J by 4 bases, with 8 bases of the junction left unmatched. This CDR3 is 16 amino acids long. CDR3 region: CASSLYAGGRITEAFF. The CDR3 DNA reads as TGTGCCAGCAGTTTATATGCAGGGGGCAGGATCACTGAAGCTTTCTTT.

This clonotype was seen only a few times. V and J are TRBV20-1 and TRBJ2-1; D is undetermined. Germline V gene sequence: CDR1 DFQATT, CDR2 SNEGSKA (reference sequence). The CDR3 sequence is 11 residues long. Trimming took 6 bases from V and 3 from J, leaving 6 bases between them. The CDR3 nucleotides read TGCAGTGCCCGCAACTACAATGAGCAGTTCTTC. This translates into CSARNYNEQFF.

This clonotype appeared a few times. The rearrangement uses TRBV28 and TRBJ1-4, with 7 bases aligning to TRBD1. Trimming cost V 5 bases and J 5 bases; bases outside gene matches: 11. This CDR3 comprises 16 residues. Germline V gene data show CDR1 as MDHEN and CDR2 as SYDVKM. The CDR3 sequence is CASSPQGGAGNEKLFF. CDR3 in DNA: TGTGCCAGCAGTCCCCAGGGGGGGGCAGGGAATGAAAAACTGTTTTTT. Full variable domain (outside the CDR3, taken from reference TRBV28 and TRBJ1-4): DVKVTQSSRYLVKRTGEKVFLECVQDMDHENMFWYRQDPGLGLRLIYFSYDVKMKEKGDIPEGYSVSREKKERFSLILESASTNQTSMYLCASSPQGGAGNEKLFFGSGTQLSVL.